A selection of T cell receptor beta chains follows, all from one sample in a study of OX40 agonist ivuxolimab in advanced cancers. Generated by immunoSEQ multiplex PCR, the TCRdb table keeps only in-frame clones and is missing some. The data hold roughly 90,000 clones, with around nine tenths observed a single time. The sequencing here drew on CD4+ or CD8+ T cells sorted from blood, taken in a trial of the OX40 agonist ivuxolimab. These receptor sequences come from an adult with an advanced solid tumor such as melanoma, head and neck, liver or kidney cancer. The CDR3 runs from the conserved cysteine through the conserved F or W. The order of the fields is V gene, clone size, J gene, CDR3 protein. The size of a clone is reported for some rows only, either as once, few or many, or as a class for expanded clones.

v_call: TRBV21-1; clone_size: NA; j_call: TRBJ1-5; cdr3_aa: CASSKVIQDQPQHF
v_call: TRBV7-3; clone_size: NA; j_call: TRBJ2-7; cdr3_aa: CASSLGQGRPYEQYF
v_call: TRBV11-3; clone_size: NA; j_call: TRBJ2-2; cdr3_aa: CASSTAGAGWTGELFF
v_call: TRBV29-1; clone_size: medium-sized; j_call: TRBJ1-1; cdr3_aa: CSVDGSGAARAFF
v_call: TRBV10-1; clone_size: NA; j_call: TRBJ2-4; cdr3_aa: CASTPKPIQYF
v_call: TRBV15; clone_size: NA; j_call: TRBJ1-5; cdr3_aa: CATSSLQVFGGNQPQHF
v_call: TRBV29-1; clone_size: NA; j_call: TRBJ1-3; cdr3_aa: CSAELDAVAGNTIYF
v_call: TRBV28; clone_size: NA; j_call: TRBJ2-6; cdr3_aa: CASSPPTGGLYSGANVLTF
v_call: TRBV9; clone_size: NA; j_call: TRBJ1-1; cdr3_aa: CASSVGVDSNEAFF
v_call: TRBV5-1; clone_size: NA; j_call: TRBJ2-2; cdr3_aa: CASSSPGTSGSHVTGELFF
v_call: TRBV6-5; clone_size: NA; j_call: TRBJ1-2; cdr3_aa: CASSWRQSYGYTF
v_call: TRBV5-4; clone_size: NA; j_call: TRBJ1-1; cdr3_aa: CASSLGWGEAFF
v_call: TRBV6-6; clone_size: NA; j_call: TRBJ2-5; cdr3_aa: CASSYSTVRETQYF
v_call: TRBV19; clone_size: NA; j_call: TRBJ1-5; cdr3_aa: CASSKVDRFRNQPQHF
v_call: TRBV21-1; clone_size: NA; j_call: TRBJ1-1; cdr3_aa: CASIPGGRDREDTEAFF
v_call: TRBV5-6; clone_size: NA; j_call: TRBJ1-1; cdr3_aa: CASSSTGQEWAEAFF
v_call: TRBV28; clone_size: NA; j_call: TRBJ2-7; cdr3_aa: CASSLSTLGAMTEQYF
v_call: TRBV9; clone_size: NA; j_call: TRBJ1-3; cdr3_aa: CASSERVFSGNTIYF
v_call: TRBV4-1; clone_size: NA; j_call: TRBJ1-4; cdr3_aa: CASSRDTGTNEKLFF
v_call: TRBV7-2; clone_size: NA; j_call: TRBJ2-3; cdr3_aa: CASSLVRGGGGTDTQYF
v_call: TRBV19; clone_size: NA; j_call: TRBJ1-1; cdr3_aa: CASSILERGTEAFF
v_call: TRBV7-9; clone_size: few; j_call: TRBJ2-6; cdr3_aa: CASRPGQGASGANVLTF
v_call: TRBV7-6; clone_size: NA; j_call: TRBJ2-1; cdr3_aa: CASSLLLNEQFF